Shown below are 28 T cell receptor beta chains from a single sample sequenced in a study of tumor-infiltrating lymphocytes in primary liver carcinoma. RNA and DNA were co-extracted from approximately 20-30 mg of unsorted bulk tissue. With a constant-region primer, TCR beta cDNA was made from approximately 500 ng of total RNA. Construction of TCR beta libraries relied on three successive nested multiplex PCR rounds employing slightly modified ARM-PCR. Investigators reported that the first two PCR rounds, at 9 to 11 cycles each, used TRBV1-TRBV30 forward primers with a C-beta reverse primer. TCRdb passed the multiplex PCR reads through MiXCR, listing each CDR3 protein once. Among about 110,000 distinct CDR3 sequences listed, 55% to 75% were seen once. Sequencing was carried out using liver tumor tissue from sampling region 1. The subset denotes: tumor region T1, superior pole. These receptors were taken from a woman aged 55-69 years with primary liver carcinoma and hepatitis B virus infection.

In regard to this clonotype: Lacking the conserved final phenylalanine or tryptophan, this CDR3 likely reflects a read error. The chain is built from TRBV12-3 or TRBV12-4 and TRBJ2-1; 10 bases align to TRBD2. The length of the CDR3 is 14 residues. The junction had 13 bases not matched to a gene; V was cut back by 7 bases and J by 13 bases. CDR3 sequence (DNA): TGTGCCAGCAATTCTAGCGGGAGTGTAAGGGAACAGTTCCTC. The encoded protein is CASNSSGSVREQFL.

J is TRBJ2-6 and V is TRBV11-2, with D perhaps matching TRBD1 (5 bases). Looked up from germline, CDR1 is SGHAT and CDR2 is FQNNGV. The CDR3 loop spans 15 amino acids. CDR3 in amino acids: CVCSFETAGANVLTF. DNA of the CDR3: TGTGTCTGCAGCTTCGAGACAGCTGGGGCCAACGTCCTGACTTTC.

As to this clonotype: With a much larger clone just one base away, this may be a read error. This sequence joins TRBV10-3 and TRBJ2-3; D gene uncertain. The J call is doubtful: the DNA matches TRBJ1-5 better. CDR1 is ENHRY and CDR2 is SYGVKD in the germline V gene. This CDR3 has 11 amino acids. In nucleotides, the CDR3 is TGTGCCATCGGACGCACAGATACGCAGCATTTT. Residues: CAIGRTDTQHF.

This clonotype has ten or more counts. The chain joins TRBV29-1 to TRBJ2-5; 10 bases are a match to TRBD2. The germline CDR1 and CDR2 sequences are SQVTM and ANQGSEA. Trimming removed 7 bases from V and 1 base from J; junction bases left unmatched: 21. The CDR3 is 19 amino acids. CDR3 in DNA: TGCAGCGCCAACCGGGACTCCTGGTCTAGCGGGAGCTCCCAAGAGACCCAGTACTTC. It is translated as CSANRDSWSSGSSQETQYF.

As to this clonotype: Lacking the conserved final phenylalanine or tryptophan, this CDR3 likely reflects a read error. J is TRBJ1-3 and V is TRBV12-3 or TRBV12-4; 9 bases align to TRBD1. The CDR3 covers 14 residues. Trimming took 9 bases from V and 2 from J; bases not matched to a gene: 5. Here the CDR3 DNA reads TGTGCCAGTAGGAGACAGGGGGCTGGAAACACCATATATTGT. Protein: CASRRQGAGNTIYC.

The rearrangement links TRBV28 to TRBJ2-7, with D tentatively TRBD1 (6 bases). The germline CDR1 and CDR2 sequences are MDHEN and SYDVKM. V dropped 2 bases and J dropped 11 bases, with 25 bases sitting between them. The CDR3 sequence is 16 residues long. The CDR3 bases are TGTGCCAGCAGTTTAGTCTCCGGACAGCAGGGGAAGAGAAAGTACTTC. It translates to CASSLVSGQQGKRKYF.

Of note for this clonotype: A read error is possible here, since a much larger clone lies one base away. V usage is TRBV12-3 or TRBV12-4 and J usage is TRBJ2-7; D is unresolved. Trimming cost V 4 bases and J 9 bases, with 13 bases left between them. This CDR3 has 12 residues. CDR3 in amino acids: CASSSRVHVQYF. The CDR3 nucleotides read TGTGCCAGCAGTTCAAGGGTCCACGTGCAGTACTTC.

This clonotype was detected ten times or more. The V gene is TRBV28, the J gene TRBJ1-5, with D unclear. V lost 6 bases to trimming and J lost 3 bases, with 9 bases between them. CDR1 MDHEN and CDR2 SYDVKM come from the germline V gene. The CDR3 contains 13 residues. The chain's CDR3 is CASRGQLNQPQHF. The DNA of the CDR3 is TGTGCCAGCAGAGGCCAGCTCAATCAGCCCCAGCATTTT. The entire variable domain, with the rest obtained from reference TRBV28 and TRBJ1-5, is as follows: DVKVTQSSRYLVKRTGEKVFLECVQDMDHENMFWYRQDPGLGLRLIYFSYDVKMKEKGDIPEGYSVSREKKERFSLILESASTNQTSMYLCASRGQLNQPQHFGDGTRLSIL.

In this sample, this clonotype turned up many times. The chain joins TRBV11-2 to TRBJ2-2; D gene unclear. Per the germline V gene, CDR1 is SGHAT and CDR2 is FQNNGV. CDR3 length equals 15 residues. V dropped 0 bases and J dropped 8 bases, with 13 bases sitting between them. The CDR3 protein is CASSLDVWAAGELFF. The CDR3 nucleotides are TGTGCCAGCAGCTTAGATGTTTGGGCGGCTGGGGAGCTGTTTTTT.

The rearrangement uses TRBV6-1 and TRBJ1-5, with TRBD1 identical over 7 bases. The CDR3 spans 16 residues. Germline trimming cut 11 bases from V and 0 bases from J; bases unmatched to any gene: 13. CDR1 MNHNS and CDR2 SASEGT come from the germline V gene. CDR3 coding DNA: TGTGCCGGCACCCCGACCAGGGGGGGTAGCAATCAGCCCCAGCATTTT. The encoded protein is CAGTPTRGGSNQPQHF.

Turning to this clonotype: Since a much larger clone is just one base distant, this may be a read error. This chain connects TRBV4-2 to TRBJ2-1; perhaps TRBD1 as D (5 bases). Germline-derived CDR1 and CDR2 are LGHNA and YNFKEQ. V gave up 8 bases and J gave up 10 bases, with 15 bases separating them. The CDR3 loop spans 12 amino acids. The DNA for the CDR3 is TGTGCCAGCGGCCCAGAAGGGGAAGAGCAGTTCTTC. It is translated as CASGPEGEEQFF.

About this clonotype itself: It may be a read error: a sequence one base away is much more abundant. The chain links TRBV6-1 to TRBJ1-5; perhaps TRBD1 as D (6 bases). Germline V gene data show CDR1 as MNHNS and CDR2 as SASEGT. Trimming took off 0 bases at V and 1 base at J, with 19 bases between the two ends. There are 19 residues in the CDR3. The CDR3 region has the DNA TGTGCCAGCAGTGAAGCGCGGGGCAGGGGCCCCCTAAGCAATCAGCCCCAGCATTTT. It yields the protein CASSEARGRGPLSNQPQHF.

This rearrangement joins TRBV10-3 to TRBJ2-1, with 7 bases aligning to TRBD2. Trimming took 6 bases from V and 0 from J; bases not matched to a gene: 2. Per germline, CDR1 ENHRY and CDR2 SYGVKD. The CDR3 contains 14 residues. The CDR3 here is CAIRGGGSYNEQFF. In DNA, the CDR3 is TGTGCCATCAGGGGCGGGGGCTCCTACAATGAGCAGTTCTTC.

In its sample, this clonotype was seen a few times. Mismatch with germline at one junction end may stem from a read error. The V gene is TRBV11-2, the J gene TRBJ2-7; D ambiguous. The CDR3 is 17 residues long. Germline assignment: CDR1 SGHAT and CDR2 FQNNGV. The CDR3 here is CANSHETSTGFGYEQYF. CDR3 nucleotide sequence: TGTGCCAACAGCCATGAGACATCGACGGGTTTCGGCTACGAGCAGTACTTC.

In this sample, this clonotype turned up many times. This chain connects TRBV28 to TRBJ1-6; D ambiguous. Trimming pared 7 bases from V and 4 bases from J, leaving 26 bases between. Looked up from germline, CDR1 is MDHEN and CDR2 is SYDVKM. This CDR3 spans 19 amino acids. CDR3 amino acids: CASTTLAGPVGPYNSPLHF. In DNA, the CDR3 is TGTGCCAGCACCACCTTAGCCGGGCCAGTAGGACCTTATAATTCACCCCTCCACTTT.

The chain is built from TRBV29-1 and TRBJ2-1, with 11 bases fitting TRBD2. With V trimmed by 8 bases and J by 6 bases, 9 bases remained unmatched. This CDR3 has 14 residues. Germline loops: CDR1 SQVTM, CDR2 ANQGSEA. The CDR3 reads CSLTGTSGANEQFF. In nucleotides, the CDR3 is TGCAGCCTAACAGGGACTAGCGGAGCCAATGAGCAGTTCTTC.

This clonotype was observed many times. V gene TRBV4-1 combines with J gene TRBJ2-7; possibly TRBD1 for D (6 bases). This CDR3 has 15 amino acids. V was pared by 0 bases and J by 7 bases, with 16 bases between. Germline lookup yields CDR1 MGHRA and CDR2 YSYEKL. The CDR3 loop is CASSQDGTGLGEQYF. CDR3 coding DNA: TGCGCCAGCAGCCAAGACGGCACAGGGTTAGGAGAGCAGTACTTC.

Comment on this clonotype: A much larger clone sits a single nucleotide away, making a read error possible. This CDR3 is missing its conserved last phenylalanine or tryptophan, likely due to a read error. The chain couples TRBV12-3 or TRBV12-4 to TRBJ1-2; TRBD1 matches 8 bases. V gave up 6 bases and J gave up 2 bases; unmatched junction bases: 8. The CDR3 length is 15 residues. CDR3: CASSGPGQGNYGYTL. CDR3 coding DNA: TGTGCCAGCAGCGGACCCGGACAGGGAAACTATGGCTACACCCTC.

Notes on this clonotype: This clone may be a read error of a much larger clone one base away. As the CDR3 is not closed by the conserved phenylalanine or tryptophan, this likely results from a read error. This rearrangement joins TRBV29-1 to TRBJ2-7; 12 positions agree with TRBD1. Germline V lookup: CDR1 SQVTM, CDR2 ANQGSEA. V gave up 6 bases and J gave up 8 bases; unmatched junction bases: 14. The CDR3 sequence is 15 residues long. The chain's CDR3 is CSVGHSPGTGGQQYL. The CDR3 nucleotides read TGCAGCGTCGGCCATAGTCCCGGGACAGGGGGCCAGCAGTACCTC.

Turning to this clonotype: One base away lies a much larger clone, so this may be a sequencing read error. The chain employs TRBV6-1 and TRBJ1-5; the match to TRBD1 covers 10 bases. Germline values: CDR1 MNHNS, CDR2 SASEGT. The CDR3 length is 19 residues. CDR3 loop: CTSSEARDRGPLSNQPQHF. For the CDR3, the DNA is TGTACCAGCAGTGAAGCGCGGGACAGGGGCCCCCTAAGCAATCAGCCCCAGCATTTT.

With regard to this clonotype: A single base separates this from a much larger clone, so it may be a read error. This CDR3 fails to terminate in the conserved phenylalanine or tryptophan, so it likely reflects a read error. V and J are TRBV11-2 and TRBJ2-3; 11 bases are a match to TRBD2. Germline V gene lookup returns CDR1 SGHAT and CDR2 FQNNGV. This CDR3 has 17 residues. V trimming: 5 bases; J trimming: 1 base; junction bases outside the gene matches: 8. The CDR3 DNA follows: TGTGCCAGCAGCGGAGCGGGACTAGCGGCCGGCACAGATACGCAGTATCTT. Amino acid sequence: CASSGAGLAAGTDTQYL.

Regarding this clonotype: A single base separates this from a much larger clone, so it may be a read error. CDR3 DNA: TGTGCCATCAGTGACACAGGACTAGCCACCGAGCAGTACTTC. As protein: CAISDTGLATEQYF. The V call is TRBV10-3, the J call TRBJ2-7; 8 bases match TRBD2. This CDR3 has 14 residues. Germline CDR1 reads ENHRY; CDR2 reads SYGVKD. The V segment lost 3 bases and the J segment 6 bases; nucleotides outside the gene matches: 7.

Comments on this clonotype: Mismatch with germline at one junction end may stem from a read error. The J gene is TRBJ2-5, the V gene TRBV5-1; maybe TRBD2 (6 bases). CDR3 length equals 15 residues. Germline loops: CDR1 SGHRS, CDR2 YFSETQ. For the CDR3, the DNA is TGCGCCGGCAGCTTATGGGGGGAGTACCAAGAGACCCAGTACTTC. This codes for CAGSLWGEYQETQYF.

The sample holds a few counts of this clonotype. The rearrangement joins TRBV5-1 to TRBJ2-7; 8 bases line up with TRBD1. The V segment lost 0 bases and the J segment 0 bases; nucleotides outside the gene matches: 11. Germline V gene sequence: CDR1 SGHRS, CDR2 YFSETQ. This CDR3 contains 18 residues. The CDR3, as DNA: TGCGCCAGCAGCTTGGGATACCGACAGGGGCTGAGCTCCTACGAGCAGTACTTC. Residues: CASSLGYRQGLSSYEQYF. Based on the CDR3 plus reference TRBV5-1 and TRBJ2-7, the full variable domain is KAGVTQTPRYLIKTRGQQVTLSCSPISGHRSVSWYQQTPGQGLQFLFEYFSETQRNKGNFPGRFSGRQFSNSRSEMNVSTLELGDSALYLCASSLGYRQGLSSYEQYFGPGTRLTVT.

A note on this clonotype: The junction shows a germline mismatch at one end, possibly a read error. In nucleotides, the CDR3 is TGTGCCAGCAGCGACCTCCTGCGGAGTTCCTACCATGAGCAGTTCTTC. Translating it yields CASSDLLRSSYHEQFF. This chain joins TRBV11-2 and TRBJ2-1; D call uncertain. Germline V lookup: CDR1 SGHAT, CDR2 FQNNGV. The length of the CDR3 is 16 residues. Filled out from reference TRBV11-2 and TRBJ2-1, the complete variable domain reads EAGVAQSPRYKIIEKRQSVAFWCNPISGHATLYWYQQILGQGPKLLIQFQNNGVVDDSQLPKDRFSAERLKGVDSTLKIQPAKLEDSAVYLCASSDLLRSSYHEQFFGPGTRLTVL.

About this clonotype: A much larger clone lies a single base off, so this may be a read error. The gene calls are TRBV6-2 or TRBV6-3 and TRBJ2-3; 12 nucleotides match TRBD2. The V gene's germline CDR1 is MNHEY and CDR2 SVGEGT. This CDR3 is built from 16 residues. With V trimmed by 5 bases and J by 5 bases, 8 bases remained unmatched. In nucleotides, the CDR3 is TGTGCCAGCAGTACGAGGACTAGCGGGAAAGAAGATACGCAGTATTTT. This encodes CASSTRTSGKEDTQYF.

By share of the sample, this clonotype is medium-sized. The chain has TRBV11-2 and TRBJ2-7; the match to TRBD1 covers 7 bases. V shed 5 bases and J 6 bases; nucleotides not matched to a gene: 4. In germline, CDR1 is SGHAT, CDR2 FQNNGV. The CDR3 extends over 12 amino acids. Here the CDR3 DNA reads TGTGCCAGCAGCCAGACAGGGTCCGAGCAGTACTTC. Amino acids: CASSQTGSEQYF.

The chain joins TRBV19 to TRBJ2-5, with D uncertain. Germline-derived CDR1 and CDR2 are LNHDA and SQIVND (reference sequence). This CDR3 has 13 residues. The germline V and J ends were trimmed by 1 base and 0 bases, with 3 bases remaining between them. The CDR3 here is CASSIGDQETQYF. DNA for the CDR3: TGTGCCAGTAGTATAGGGGACCAAGAGACCCAGTACTTC. The variable domain in full, completed from reference TRBV19 and TRBJ2-5, reads DGGITQSPKYLFRKEGQNVTLSCEQNLNHDAMYWYRQDPGQGLRLIYYSQIVNDFQKGDIAEGYSVSREKKESFPLTVTSAQKNPTAFYLCASSIGDQETQYFGPGTRLLVL.